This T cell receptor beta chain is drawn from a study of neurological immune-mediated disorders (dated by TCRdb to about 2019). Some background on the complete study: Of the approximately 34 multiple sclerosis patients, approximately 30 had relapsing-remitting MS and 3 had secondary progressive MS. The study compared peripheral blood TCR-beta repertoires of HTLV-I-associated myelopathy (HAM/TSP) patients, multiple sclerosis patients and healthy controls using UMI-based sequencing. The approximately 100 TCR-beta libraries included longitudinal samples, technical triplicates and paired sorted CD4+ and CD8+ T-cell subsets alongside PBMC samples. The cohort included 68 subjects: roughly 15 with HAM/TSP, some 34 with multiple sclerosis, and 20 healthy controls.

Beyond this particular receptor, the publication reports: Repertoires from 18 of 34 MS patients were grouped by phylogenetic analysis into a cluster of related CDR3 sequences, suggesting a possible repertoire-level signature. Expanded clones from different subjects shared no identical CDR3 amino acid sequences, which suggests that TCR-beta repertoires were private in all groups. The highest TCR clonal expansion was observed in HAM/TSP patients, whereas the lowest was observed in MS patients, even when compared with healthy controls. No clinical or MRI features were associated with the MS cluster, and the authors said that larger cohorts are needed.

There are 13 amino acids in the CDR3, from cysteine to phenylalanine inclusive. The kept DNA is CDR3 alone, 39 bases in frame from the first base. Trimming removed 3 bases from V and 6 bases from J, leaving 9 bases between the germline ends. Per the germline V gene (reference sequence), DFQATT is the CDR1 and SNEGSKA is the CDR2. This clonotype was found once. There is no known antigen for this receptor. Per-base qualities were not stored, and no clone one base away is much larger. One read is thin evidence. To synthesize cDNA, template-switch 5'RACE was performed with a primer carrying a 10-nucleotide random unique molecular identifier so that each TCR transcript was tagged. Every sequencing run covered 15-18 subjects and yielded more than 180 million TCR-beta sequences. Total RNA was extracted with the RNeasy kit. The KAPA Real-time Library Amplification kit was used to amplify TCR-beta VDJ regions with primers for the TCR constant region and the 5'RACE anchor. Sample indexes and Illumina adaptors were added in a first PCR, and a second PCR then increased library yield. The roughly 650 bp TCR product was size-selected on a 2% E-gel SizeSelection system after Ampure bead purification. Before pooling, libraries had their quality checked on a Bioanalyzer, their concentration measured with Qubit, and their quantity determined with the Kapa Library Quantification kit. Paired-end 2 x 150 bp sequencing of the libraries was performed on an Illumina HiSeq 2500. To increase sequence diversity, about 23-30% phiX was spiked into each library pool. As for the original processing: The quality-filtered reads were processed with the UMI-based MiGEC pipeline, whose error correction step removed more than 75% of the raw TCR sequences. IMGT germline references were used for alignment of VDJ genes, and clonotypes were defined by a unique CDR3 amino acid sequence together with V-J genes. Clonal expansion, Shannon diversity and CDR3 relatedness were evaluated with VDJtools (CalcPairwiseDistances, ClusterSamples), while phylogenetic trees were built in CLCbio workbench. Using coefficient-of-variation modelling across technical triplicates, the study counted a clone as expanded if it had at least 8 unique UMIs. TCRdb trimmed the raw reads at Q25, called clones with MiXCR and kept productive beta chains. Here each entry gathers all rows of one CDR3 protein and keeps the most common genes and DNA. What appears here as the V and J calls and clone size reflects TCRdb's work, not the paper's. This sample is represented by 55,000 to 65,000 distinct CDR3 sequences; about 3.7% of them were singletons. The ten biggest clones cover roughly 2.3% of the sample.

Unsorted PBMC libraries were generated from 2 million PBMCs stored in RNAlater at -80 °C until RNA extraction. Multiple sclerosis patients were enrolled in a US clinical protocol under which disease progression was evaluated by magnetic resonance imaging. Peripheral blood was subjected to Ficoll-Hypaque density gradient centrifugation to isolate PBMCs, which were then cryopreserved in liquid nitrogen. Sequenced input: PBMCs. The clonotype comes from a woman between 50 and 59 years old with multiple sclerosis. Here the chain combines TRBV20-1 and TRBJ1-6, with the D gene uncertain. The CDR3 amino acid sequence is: CSASPGVNSPLHF. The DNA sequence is TGCAGTGCTAGCCCGGGAGTTAATTCACCCCTCCACTTT.